The rows below give T cell receptor beta chains drawn from one sample of a study of cytomegalovirus exposure and HLA in healthy donors. Generated by immunoSEQ multiplex PCR, the TCRdb table keeps only in-frame clones and is missing some. This table holds 43,000 or so clones, about 90% found once. Sequencing used PBMCs. All receptors come from a young man in good health and CMV-seronegative. Each CDR3 is given with its conserved first and last residue. The order of the fields is clone size, J gene, V gene, D gene, CDR3 protein, CDR3 DNA. A D gene is named only where the DNA matches it firmly. Not all rows give a size; the values are once, few, many and, for expanded clones, a class.

size: NA; J: TRBJ2-5; V: TRBV14; D: TRBD1; CDR3: CASSQAAGGWETQYF; DNA: TGTGCCAGCAGCCAAGCGGCAGGGGGTTGGGAGACCCAGTACTTC
size: NA; J: TRBJ2-7; V: TRBV19; D: NA; CDR3: CASSIEGRPTYEQYF; DNA: TGTGCCAGTAGTATAGAGGGCAGGCCCACCTACGAGCAGTACTTC
size: NA; J: TRBJ2-7; V: TRBV25-1; D: NA; CDR3: CASSEPQSYEQYF; DNA: TGTGCCAGCAGTGAGCCACAGTCCTACGAGCAGTACTTC
size: NA; J: TRBJ1-4; V: TRBV4-1; D: TRBD1; CDR3: CASSLVGTGNEKLFF; DNA: TGCGCCAGCAGCCTCGTTGGGACAGGCAATGAAAAACTGTTTTTT
size: NA; J: TRBJ2-7; V: TRBV7-9; D: NA; CDR3: CASSPEQVYEQYF; DNA: TGTGCCAGCAGCCCAGAACAAGTCTACGAGCAGTACTTC
size: NA; J: TRBJ2-2; V: TRBV7-2; D: NA; CDR3: CASSFRAGRPGELFF; DNA: TGTGCCAGCAGCTTTCGCGCAGGGAGGCCCGGGGAGCTGTTTTTT
size: NA; J: TRBJ2-3; V: TRBV6-6; D: NA; CDR3: CASSSGLLDTQYF; DNA: TGTGCCAGCAGCTCCGGACTTTTAGATACGCAGTATTTT
size: few; J: TRBJ2-7; V: TRBV29-1; D: TRBD1; CDR3: CSVVILTGGHEQYF; DNA: TGCAGCGTTGTAATACTTACAGGGGGACACGAGCAGTACTTC
size: NA; J: TRBJ1-1; V: TRBV28; D: NA; CDR3: CASGWTGQNTEAFF; DNA: TGTGCCAGCGGTTGGACGGGACAGAACACTGAAGCTTTCTTT
size: NA; J: TRBJ1-4; V: TRBV19; D: NA; CDR3: CASSGPGLTVATNEKLFF; DNA: TGTGCCAGTAGTGGCCCGGGACTTACGGTTGCAACTAATGAAAAACTGTTTTTT
size: NA; J: TRBJ2-7; V: TRBV19; D: TRBD1; CDR3: CASKRQGAYEQYF; DNA: TGTGCCAGTAAAAGACAGGGAGCTTACGAGCAGTACTTC
size: NA; J: TRBJ2-5; V: TRBV11-1; D: TRBD1; CDR3: CASSRDRGETQYF; DNA: TGTGCCAGCAGCCGGGACAGGGGAGAGACCCAGTACTTC
size: NA; J: TRBJ1-1; V: TRBV19; D: NA; CDR3: CASSVGGPNTEAFF; DNA: TGTGCCAGTAGTGTTGGGGGCCCGAACACTGAAGCTTTCTTT
size: NA; J: TRBJ2-3; V: TRBV4-1; D: TRBD1; CDR3: CASSHGTGTDTQYF; DNA: TGCGCCAGCAGCCATGGGACAGGCACAGATACGCAGTATTTT
size: once; J: TRBJ1-2; V: TRBV11-3; D: NA; CDR3: CASSPGGYGYTF; DNA: TGTGCCAGCAGCCCTGGGGGGTATGGCTACACCTTC
size: NA; J: TRBJ2-2; V: TRBV28; D: TRBD2; CDR3: CASSPRLAGVAGELFF; DNA: TGTGCCAGCAGTCCGCGACTAGCGGGAGTTGCCGGGGAGCTGTTTTTT
size: NA; J: TRBJ1-1; V: TRBV6-4; D: TRBD1; CDR3: CASSDSPDRASEAFF; DNA: TGTGCCAGCAGTGACTCTCCGGACAGGGCTTCTGAAGCTTTCTTT
size: NA; J: TRBJ2-2; V: TRBV6-1; D: TRBD2; CDR3: CASSELAGAGELFF; DNA: TGTGCCAGCAGTGAGCTAGCGGGAGCCGGGGAGCTGTTTTTT
size: NA; J: TRBJ2-3; V: TRBV7-6; D: TRBD2; CDR3: CASSLPSGGAYDLTDTQYF; DNA: TGTGCCAGCAGCTTACCTAGCGGGGGGGCTTACGATCTCACAGATACGCAGTATTTT
size: NA; J: TRBJ2-7; V: TRBV28; D: NA; CDR3: CASSPTIGLTYEQYF; DNA: TGTGCCAGCAGCCCGACAATTGGGTTAACCTACGAGCAGTACTTC
size: NA; J: TRBJ2-2; V: TRBV18; D: NA; CDR3: CASSLRNLQANTGELFF; DNA: TGTGCCAGCTCACTAAGAAATCTACAGGCGAACACCGGGGAGCTGTTTTTT
size: NA; J: TRBJ2-1; V: TRBV6-1; D: TRBD2; CDR3: CASSETSGIGYEQFF; DNA: TGTGCCAGCAGTGAGACTAGCGGGATAGGGTATGAGCAGTTCTTC
size: NA; J: TRBJ2-2; V: TRBV7-7; D: NA; CDR3: CASSPRYGGELFF; DNA: TGTGCTAGCAGCCCCCGATACGGCGGGGAGCTGTTTTTT
size: NA; J: TRBJ2-2; V: TRBV6-4; D: NA; CDR3: CASSDSSTGELFF; DNA: TGTGCCAGCAGTGACTCCAGCACCGGGGAGCTGTTTTTT
size: NA; J: TRBJ1-5; V: TRBV10-1; D: NA; CDR3: CASSEPRDLGQPQHF; DNA: TGCGCCAGCAGTGAGCCACGGGATCTAGGTCAGCCCCAGCATTTT
size: NA; J: TRBJ2-3; V: TRBV7-8; D: TRBD1; CDR3: CASGDRGTTDTQYF; DNA: TGTGCCAGCGGGGACAGGGGGACCACAGATACGCAGTATTTT
size: NA; J: TRBJ2-7; V: TRBV5-4; D: NA; CDR3: CASSLIQGSYEQYF; DNA: TGTGCCAGCAGCTTAATCCAGGGCTCCTACGAGCAGTACTTC
size: NA; J: TRBJ2-3; V: TRBV10-3; D: NA; CDR3: CAISGSSSTDTQYF; DNA: TGTGCCATCAGTGGCTCTAGTAGCACAGATACGCAGTATTTT
size: NA; J: TRBJ2-7; V: TRBV15; D: NA; CDR3: CATSRPGHPGRYEQYF; DNA: TGTGCCACCAGCAGACCGGGACACCCCGGTAGATACGAGCAGTACTTC
size: few; J: TRBJ1-4; V: TRBV28; D: NA; CDR3: CASSSTGQGIEKLFF; DNA: TGTGCCAGCAGTTCGACAGGCCAAGGGATTGAAAAACTGTTTTTT
size: NA; J: TRBJ2-1; V: TRBV19; D: TRBD2; CDR3: CASSKREGRDEQFF; DNA: TGTGCCAGTAGTAAGCGGGAGGGCCGCGATGAGCAGTTCTTC
size: NA; J: TRBJ2-1; V: TRBV2; D: TRBD1; CDR3: CATATGVAYNEQFF; DNA: TGTGCCACCGCGACAGGGGTGGCCTACAATGAGCAGTTCTTC
size: few; J: TRBJ1-1; V: TRBV5-6; D: TRBD1; CDR3: CASSLQGGAFF; DNA: TGTGCCAGCAGCTTACAGGGGGGAGCTTTCTTT
size: NA; J: TRBJ2-5; V: TRBV27; D: TRBD1; CDR3: CATWRQGALETQYF; DNA: TGTGCCACCTGGCGGCAGGGGGCGTTAGAGACCCAGTACTTC
size: NA; J: TRBJ2-3; V: TRBV5-1; D: TRBD1; CDR3: CASSFGTGADTQYF; DNA: TGCGCCAGCAGCTTTGGGACAGGGGCAGATACGCAGTATTTT
size: NA; J: TRBJ1-6; V: TRBV6-6; D: NA; CDR3: CASSQGVSPLHF; DNA: TGTGCCAGCAGTCAAGGGGTTTCACCCCTCCACTTT
size: NA; J: TRBJ2-7; V: TRBV6-1; D: TRBD2; CDR3: CASSEYYRASGRDSEQYF; DNA: TGTGCCAGCAGTGAGTACTACAGGGCTAGCGGGAGAGATAGCGAGCAGTACTTC
size: once; J: TRBJ2-7; V: TRBV19; D: TRBD1; CDR3: CASSKGQGSYEQYF; DNA: TGTGCCAGTAGTAAAGGACAGGGGTCCTACGAGCAGTACTTC
size: NA; J: TRBJ2-7; V: TRBV7-2; D: TRBD2; CDR3: CASSLSGGISYEQYF; DNA: TGTGCCAGCAGCCTTAGCGGGGGGATTTCCTACGAGCAGTACTTC
size: once; J: TRBJ2-1; V: TRBV11-3; D: TRBD1; CDR3: CASSYSGGEGNEQFF; DNA: TGTGCCAGCAGCTATTCAGGGGGCGAAGGCAATGAGCAGTTCTTC
size: NA; J: TRBJ2-1; V: TRBV7-3; D: TRBD2; CDR3: CASSLLTSLHNEQFF; DNA: TGTGCCAGCAGCTTATTGACTAGCCTTCACAATGAGCAGTTCTTC
size: NA; J: TRBJ2-3; V: TRBV7-3; D: NA; CDR3: CASSLGTSTDTQYF; DNA: TGTGCCAGCAGCTTAGGGACTAGCACAGATACGCAGTATTTT
size: NA; J: TRBJ1-2; V: TRBV6-5; D: NA; CDR3: CASSARLNRVGYTF; DNA: TGTGCCAGCAGTGCCCGTCTAAACAGGGTTGGCTACACCTTC
size: NA; J: TRBJ2-7; V: TRBV6-1; D: TRBD1; CDR3: CASSEAGTGAGYEQYF; DNA: TGTGCCAGCAGTGAAGCAGGGACAGGGGCCGGCTACGAGCAGTACTTC
size: NA; J: TRBJ2-3; V: TRBV10-3; D: TRBD2; CDR3: CAISRISGGTDTQYF; DNA: TGTGCCATCAGTAGGATTAGCGGGGGCACAGATACGCAGTATTTT
size: few; J: TRBJ1-2; V: TRBV25-1; D: TRBD1; CDR3: CASSDRGGYGYTF; DNA: TGTGCCAGCAGCGACAGGGGCGGCTATGGCTACACCTTC
size: NA; J: TRBJ2-7; V: TRBV7-9; D: NA; CDR3: CASSLSLSLEQYF; DNA: TGTGCCAGCAGCTTATCCCTTAGCCTCGAGCAGTACTTC
size: NA; J: TRBJ2-5; V: TRBV7-3; D: NA; CDR3: CASGNPRGTQYF; DNA: TGTGCCAGCGGGAACCCGCGGGGGACCCAGTACTTC
size: NA; J: TRBJ1-3; V: TRBV19; D: TRBD1; CDR3: CASSLRPGTGNAGNTIYF; DNA: TGTGCCAGTAGTCTCCGTCCCGGGACAGGGAACGCTGGAAACACCATATATTTT
size: NA; J: TRBJ1-5; V: TRBV5-1; D: NA; CDR3: CASSLSPGNQPQHF; DNA: TGCGCCAGCAGCTTATCCCCGGGCAATCAGCCCCAGCATTTT
size: NA; J: TRBJ1-2; V: TRBV21-1; D: NA; CDR3: CASRETGQGADYGYTF; DNA: TGTGCCAGCAGGGAAACGGGACAGGGGGCGGACTATGGCTACACCTTC
size: few; J: TRBJ2-7; V: TRBV6-5; D: TRBD2; CDR3: CASSSRGAYEQYF; DNA: TGTGCCAGCAGTTCCCGGGGGGCCTACGAGCAGTACTTC
size: NA; J: TRBJ2-1; V: TRBV6-1; D: NA; CDR3: CASRLSGTAYNEQFF; DNA: TGTGCCAGCAGACTAAGTGGGACTGCCTACAATGAGCAGTTCTTC
size: NA; J: TRBJ1-1; V: TRBV7-9; D: NA; CDR3: CASSLQLDTEAFF; DNA: TGTGCCAGCAGCCTTCAGTTGGACACTGAAGCTTTCTTT
size: NA; J: TRBJ2-1; V: TRBV28; D: NA; CDR3: CASSPNYNEQFF; DNA: TGTGCCAGCAGTCCAAACTACAATGAGCAGTTCTTC
size: NA; J: TRBJ2-1; V: TRBV6-6; D: TRBD2; CDR3: CASSQELAGAGNEQFF; DNA: TGTGCCAGCAGTCAAGAACTAGCGGGAGCAGGAAATGAGCAGTTCTTC
size: once; J: TRBJ1-1; V: TRBV18; D: TRBD1; CDR3: CASSIRQGFVDTEAFF; DNA: TGTGCCAGCTCAATCAGACAGGGGTTTGTGGACACTGAAGCTTTCTTT
size: once; J: TRBJ1-1; V: TRBV27; D: NA; CDR3: CASSLITAENTEAFF; DNA: TGTGCCAGCAGTTTGATCACAGCAGAGAACACTGAAGCTTTCTTT
size: once; J: TRBJ2-7; V: TRBV19; D: NA; CDR3: CASSIAGASYEQYF; DNA: TGTGCCAGTAGTATAGCGGGAGCGTCCTACGAGCAGTACTTC